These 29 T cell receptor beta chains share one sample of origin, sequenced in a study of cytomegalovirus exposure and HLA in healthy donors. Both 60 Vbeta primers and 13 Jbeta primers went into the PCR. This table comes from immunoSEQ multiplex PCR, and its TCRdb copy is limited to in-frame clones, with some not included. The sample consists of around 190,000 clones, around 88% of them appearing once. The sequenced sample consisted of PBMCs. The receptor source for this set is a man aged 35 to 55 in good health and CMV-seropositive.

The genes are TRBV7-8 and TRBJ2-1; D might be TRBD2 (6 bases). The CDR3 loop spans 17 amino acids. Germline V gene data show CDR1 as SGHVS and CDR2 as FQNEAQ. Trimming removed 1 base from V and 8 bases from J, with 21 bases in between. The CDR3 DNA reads TGTGCCAGCAGCTTAGTGGGGCGGGGCCGACGGATCTATGAGCAGTTCTTC. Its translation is CASSLVGRGRRIYEQFF.

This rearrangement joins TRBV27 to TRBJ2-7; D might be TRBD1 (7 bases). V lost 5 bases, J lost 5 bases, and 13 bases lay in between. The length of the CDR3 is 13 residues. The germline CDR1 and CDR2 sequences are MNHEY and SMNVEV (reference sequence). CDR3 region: CASSGGGWDEQYF. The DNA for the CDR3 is TGTGCCAGCAGTGGAGGGGGCTGGGACGAGCAGTACTTC.

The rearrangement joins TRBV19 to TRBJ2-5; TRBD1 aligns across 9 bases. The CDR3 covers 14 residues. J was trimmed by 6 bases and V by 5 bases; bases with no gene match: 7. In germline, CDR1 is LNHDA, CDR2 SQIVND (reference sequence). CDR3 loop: CASSPDRGPQTQYF. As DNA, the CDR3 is TGTGCCAGTAGTCCGGACAGGGGCCCCCAGACCCAGTACTTC.

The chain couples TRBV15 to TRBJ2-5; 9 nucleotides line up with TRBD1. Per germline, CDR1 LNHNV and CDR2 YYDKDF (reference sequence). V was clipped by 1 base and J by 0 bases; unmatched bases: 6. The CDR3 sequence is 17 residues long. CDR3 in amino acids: CATSRVGQGSYQETQYF. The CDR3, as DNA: TGTGCCACCAGCAGAGTCGGACAGGGGAGCTACCAAGAGACCCAGTACTTC.

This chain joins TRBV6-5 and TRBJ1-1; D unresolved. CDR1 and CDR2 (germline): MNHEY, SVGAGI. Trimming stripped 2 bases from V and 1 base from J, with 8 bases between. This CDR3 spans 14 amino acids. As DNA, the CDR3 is TGTGCCAGCAGTTACCGGGAGGGGAACACTGAAGCTTTCTTT. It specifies CASSYREGNTEAFF.

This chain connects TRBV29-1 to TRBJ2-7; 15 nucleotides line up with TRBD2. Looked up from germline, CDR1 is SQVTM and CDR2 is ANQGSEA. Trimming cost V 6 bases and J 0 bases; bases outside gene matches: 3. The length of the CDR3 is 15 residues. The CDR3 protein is CSVWTSGRASYEQYF. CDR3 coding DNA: TGCAGCGTGTGGACTAGCGGGAGGGCCTCCTACGAGCAGTACTTC.

In DNA, the CDR3 is TGTGCCAGCAGCCCGACTAGCGGGCGCTACGAGCAGTACTTC. Protein sequence: CASSPTSGRYEQYF. The V call is TRBV7-6, the J call TRBJ2-7; 10 bases line up with TRBD2. V trimming: 5 bases; J trimming: 3 bases; junction bases outside the gene matches: 4. This CDR3 spans 14 amino acids. Per the germline V gene, CDR1 is SGHVS and CDR2 is FNYEAQ.

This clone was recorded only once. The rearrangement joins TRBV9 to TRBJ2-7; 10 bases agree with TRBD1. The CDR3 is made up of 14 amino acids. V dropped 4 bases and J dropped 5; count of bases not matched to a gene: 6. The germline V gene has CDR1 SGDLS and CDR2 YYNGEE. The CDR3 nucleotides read TGTGCCAGCAGCCCGGGACAGGGGCTCAACGAGCAGTACTTC. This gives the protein CASSPGQGLNEQYF. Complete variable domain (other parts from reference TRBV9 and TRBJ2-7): DSGVTQTPKHLITATGQRVTLRCSPRSGDLSVYWYQQSLDQGLQFLIQYYNGEERAKGNILERFSAQQFPDLHSELNLSSLELGDSALYFCASSPGQGLNEQYFGPGTRLTVT.

The CDR3 DNA reads as TGTGCCAGCAGTGAACAACGGGTAACCTACGAGCAGTACTTC. Translation gives CASSEQRVTYEQYF. The chain couples TRBV6-1 to TRBJ2-7, with D uncertain. CDR1 is MNHNS, CDR2 SASEGT, per germline. The V and J ends lost 2 bases and 2 bases respectively, with 10 bases between them. The CDR3 contains 14 residues.

CDR3 sequence: CASSFLAERQYF. The CDR3 nucleotides are TGTGCCAGCAGTTTTCTAGCGGAAAGACAGTACTTC. The rearrangement links TRBV6-6 to TRBJ2-5; TRBD2 agrees at 7 bases. The germline gives CDR1 MNHNY, CDR2 SVGAGI (reference sequence). V was clipped by 4 bases and J by 11 bases; unmatched bases: 7. The CDR3 runs 12 residues.

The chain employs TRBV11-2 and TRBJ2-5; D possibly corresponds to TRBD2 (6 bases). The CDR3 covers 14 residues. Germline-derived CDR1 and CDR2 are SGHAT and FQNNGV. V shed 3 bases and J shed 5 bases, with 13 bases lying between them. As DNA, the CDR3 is TGTGCCAGCAGCTTGGGGACTCTAGCGGAGACCCAGTACTTC. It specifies CASSLGTLAETQYF.

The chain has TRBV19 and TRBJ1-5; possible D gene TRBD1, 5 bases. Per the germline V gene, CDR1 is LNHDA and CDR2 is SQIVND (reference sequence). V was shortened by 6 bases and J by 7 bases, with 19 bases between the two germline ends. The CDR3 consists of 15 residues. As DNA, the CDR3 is TGTGCCAGTAGAACCCAGGGAGGTATGTCCCAGCCCCAGCATTTT. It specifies CASRTQGGMSQPQHF.

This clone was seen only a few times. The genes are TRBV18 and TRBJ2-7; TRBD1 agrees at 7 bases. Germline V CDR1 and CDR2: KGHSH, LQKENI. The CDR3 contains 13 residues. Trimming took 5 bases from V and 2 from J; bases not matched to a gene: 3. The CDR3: CASSRQGTYEQYF. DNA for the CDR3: TGTGCCAGCTCAAGACAGGGTACCTACGAGCAGTACTTC.

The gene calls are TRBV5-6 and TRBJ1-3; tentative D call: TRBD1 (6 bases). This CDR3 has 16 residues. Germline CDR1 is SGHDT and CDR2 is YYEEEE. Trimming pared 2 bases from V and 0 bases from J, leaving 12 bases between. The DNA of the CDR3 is TGTGCCAGCAGCTTAGACACAGGGAGCTCTGGAAACACCATATATTTT. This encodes CASSLDTGSSGNTIYF.

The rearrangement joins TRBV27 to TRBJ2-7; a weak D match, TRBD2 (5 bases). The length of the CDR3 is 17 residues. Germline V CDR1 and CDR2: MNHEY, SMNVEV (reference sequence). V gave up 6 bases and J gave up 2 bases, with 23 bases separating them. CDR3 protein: CASRVYSVPGFPYEQYF. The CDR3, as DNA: TGTGCCAGCAGAGTATACAGTGTCCCGGGATTCCCCTACGAGCAGTACTTC.

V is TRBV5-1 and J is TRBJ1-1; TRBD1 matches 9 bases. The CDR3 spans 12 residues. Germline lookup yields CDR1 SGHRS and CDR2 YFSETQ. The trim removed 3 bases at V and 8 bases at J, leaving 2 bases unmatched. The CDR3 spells CASSYGQGEAFF. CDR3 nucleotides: TGCGCCAGCAGCTATGGACAGGGGGAAGCTTTCTTT.

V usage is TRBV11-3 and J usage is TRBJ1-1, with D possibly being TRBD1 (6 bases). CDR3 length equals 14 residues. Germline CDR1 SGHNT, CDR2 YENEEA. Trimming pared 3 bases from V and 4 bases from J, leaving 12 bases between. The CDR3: CASSLDSQGTEAFF. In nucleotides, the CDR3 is TGTGCCAGCAGCTTGGACAGTCAGGGCACTGAAGCTTTCTTT.

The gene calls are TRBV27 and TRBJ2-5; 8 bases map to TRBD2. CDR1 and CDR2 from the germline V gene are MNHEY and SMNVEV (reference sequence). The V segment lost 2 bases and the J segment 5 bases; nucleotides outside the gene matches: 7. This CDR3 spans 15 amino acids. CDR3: CASSLGGRSGETQYF. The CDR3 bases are TGTGCCAGCAGTTTAGGCGGGAGGTCGGGGGAGACCCAGTACTTC.

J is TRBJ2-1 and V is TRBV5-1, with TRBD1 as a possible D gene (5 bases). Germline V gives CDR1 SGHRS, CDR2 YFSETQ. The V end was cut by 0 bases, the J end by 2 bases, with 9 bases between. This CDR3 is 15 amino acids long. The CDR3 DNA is TGCGCCAGCAGCTTGGGAGACAGTCCCTACAATGAGCAGTTCTTC. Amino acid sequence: CASSLGDSPYNEQFF.

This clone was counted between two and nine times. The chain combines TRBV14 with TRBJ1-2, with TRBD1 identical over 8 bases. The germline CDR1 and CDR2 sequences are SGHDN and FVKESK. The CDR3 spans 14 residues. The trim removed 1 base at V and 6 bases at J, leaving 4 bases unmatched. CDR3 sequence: CASSQVSGGNGYTF. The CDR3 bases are TGTGCCAGCAGCCAAGTTTCAGGGGGCAATGGCTACACCTTC.

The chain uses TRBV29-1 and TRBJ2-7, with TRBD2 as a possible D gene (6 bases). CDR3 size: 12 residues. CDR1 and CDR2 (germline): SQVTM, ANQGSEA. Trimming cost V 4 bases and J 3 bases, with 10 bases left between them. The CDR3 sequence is CSVGEAVYEQYF. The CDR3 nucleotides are TGCAGCGTTGGGGAGGCTGTCTACGAGCAGTACTTC.

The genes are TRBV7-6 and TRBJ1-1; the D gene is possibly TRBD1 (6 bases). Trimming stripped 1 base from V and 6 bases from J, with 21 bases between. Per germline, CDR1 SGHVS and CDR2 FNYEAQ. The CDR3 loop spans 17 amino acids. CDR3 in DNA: TGTGCCAGCAGCTTAGGGACAGTCCCCGTGGAGGACCCTGAAGCTTTCTTT. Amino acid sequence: CASSLGTVPVEDPEAFF. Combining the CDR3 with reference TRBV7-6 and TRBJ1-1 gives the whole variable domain GAGVSQSPRYKVTKRGQDVALRCDPISGHVSLYWYRQALGQGPEFLTYFNYEAQQDKSGLPNDRFSAERPEGSISTLTIQRTEQRDSAMYRCASSLGTVPVEDPEAFFGQGTRLTVV.

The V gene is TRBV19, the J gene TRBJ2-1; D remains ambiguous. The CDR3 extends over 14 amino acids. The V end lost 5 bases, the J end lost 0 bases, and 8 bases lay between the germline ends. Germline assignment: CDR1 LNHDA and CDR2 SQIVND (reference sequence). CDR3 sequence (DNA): TGTGCCAGTAGTTCGATGAGCTCCTACAATGAGCAGTTCTTC. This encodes CASSSMSSYNEQFF.

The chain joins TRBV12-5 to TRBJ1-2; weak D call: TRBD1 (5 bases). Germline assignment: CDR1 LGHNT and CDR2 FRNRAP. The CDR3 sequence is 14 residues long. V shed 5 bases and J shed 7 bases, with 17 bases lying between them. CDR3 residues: CASGPSGREVGYTF. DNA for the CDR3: TGTGCTAGTGGTCCGTCAGGGAGGGAGGTTGGCTACACCTTC.

CDR3 coding DNA: TGCGCCAGCAGCCAAGATTTTGGGACTAGTTATCACAATGAGCAGTTCTTC. It codes for CASSQDFGTSYHNEQFF. The chain couples TRBV4-1 to TRBJ2-1, with 8 bases aligning to TRBD2. This CDR3 has 17 residues. V trimming: 0 bases; J trimming: 5 bases; junction bases outside the gene matches: 9. CDR1 is MGHRA and CDR2 is YSYEKL in the germline V gene.

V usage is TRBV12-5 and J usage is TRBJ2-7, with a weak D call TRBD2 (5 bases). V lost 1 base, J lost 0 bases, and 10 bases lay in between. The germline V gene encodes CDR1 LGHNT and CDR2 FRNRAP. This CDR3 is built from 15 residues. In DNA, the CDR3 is TGTGCTAGTGGTTTGGGTGGGAGTAGCTCCTACGAGCAGTACTTC. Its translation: CASGLGGSSSYEQYF. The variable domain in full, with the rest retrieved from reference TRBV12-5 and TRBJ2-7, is DARVTQTPRHKVTEMGQEVTMRCQPILGHNTVFWYRQTMMQGLELLAYFRNRAPLDDSGMPKDRFSAEMPDATLATLKIQPSEPRDSAVYFCASGLGGSSSYEQYFGPGTRLTVT.

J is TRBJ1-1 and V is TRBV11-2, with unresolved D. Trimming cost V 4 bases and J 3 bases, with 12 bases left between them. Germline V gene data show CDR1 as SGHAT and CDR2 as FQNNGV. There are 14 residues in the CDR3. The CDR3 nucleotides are TGTGCCAGCAGCTCACTCACGGGGTACACTGAAGCTTTCTTT. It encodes CASSSLTGYTEAFF.

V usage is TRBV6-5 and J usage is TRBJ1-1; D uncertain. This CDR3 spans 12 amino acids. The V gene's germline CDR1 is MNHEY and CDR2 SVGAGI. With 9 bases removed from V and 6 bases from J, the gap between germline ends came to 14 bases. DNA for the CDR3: TGTGCCAGTGCGGGAGTCGCGGCTGAAGCTTTCTTT. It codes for CASAGVAAEAFF.

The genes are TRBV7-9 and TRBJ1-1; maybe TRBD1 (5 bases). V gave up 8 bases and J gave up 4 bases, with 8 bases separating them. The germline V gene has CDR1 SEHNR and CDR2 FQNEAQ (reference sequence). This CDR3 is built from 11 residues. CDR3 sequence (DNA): TGTGCCAGCGGCAGGGCCACTGAAGCTTTCTTT. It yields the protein CASGRATEAFF.